Shown below are 32 T cell receptor beta chains from a single sample sequenced in a study of control samples from healthy donors and cancer patients. This table comes from immunoSEQ multiplex PCR, and its TCRdb copy is limited to in-frame clones, with some not included. The table has fewer than 200,000 clones, 85% to 90% seen once. Sequenced sample: blood. Receptor source: a woman aged 45 to 65 in good health.

This clone rates as medium-sized. This rearrangement joins TRBV13 to TRBJ2-1; 7 bases line up with TRBD2. After removal of 5 bases from V and 2 bases from J, the junction contained 6 bases not matched to a gene. The CDR3 length is 15 residues. CDR1 is PRHDT and CDR2 is FYEKMQ in the germline V gene (reference sequence). The CDR3 sequence is CASSIKRGPYNEQFF. CDR3 bases: TGTGCCAGCAGCATTAAGCGGGGACCCTACAATGAGCAGTTCTTC.

The CDR3 protein is CATRRSGVPDTQYF. In DNA, the CDR3 is TGTGCCACCAGGCGAAGTGGGGTGCCGGATACGCAGTATTTT. The chain couples TRBV24-1 to TRBJ2-3; D remains ambiguous. Germline CDR1 reads KGHDR; CDR2 reads SFDVKD. This CDR3 contains 14 residues. Trimming took 7 bases from V and 6 from J, leaving 16 bases between them.

This rearrangement joins TRBV4-2 to TRBJ2-1; 15 bases map to TRBD2. The CDR3 has 16 residues. Germline-derived CDR1 and CDR2 are LGHNA and YNFKEQ. J was trimmed by 10 bases and V by 3 bases; bases with no gene match: 7. DNA for the CDR3: TGTGCCAGCAGCCAGGCGGGACTAGCGGGAGGTGGAGAGCAGTTCTTC. Amino acids: CASSQAGLAGGGEQFF.

The chain is built from TRBV4-1 and TRBJ1-1; TRBD1 matches at 7 bases. The CDR3 is 16 residues long. Germline V CDR1 and CDR2: MGHRA, YSYEKL. V shed 3 bases and J 2 bases; nucleotides not matched to a gene: 9. CDR3 region: CASSHTIGTVNTEAFF. The CDR3 DNA reads as TGCGCCAGCAGCCACACCATCGGGACAGTTAACACTGAAGCTTTCTTT.

The rearrangement uses TRBV5-5 and TRBJ2-1, with D tentatively TRBD1 or TRBD2 (5 bases each). From germline, CDR1 is SGHKS and CDR2 YYEKEE (reference sequence). The length of the CDR3 is 15 residues. Trimming removed 0 bases at V and 6 bases at J, with 13 bases between. The CDR3 protein is CASSLEGPSSNEQFF. The CDR3 nucleotides are TGTGCCAGCAGCTTGGAGGGGCCTAGCAGCAATGAGCAGTTCTTC.

The genes are TRBV20-1 and TRBJ2-3; D unresolved. Germline assignment: CDR1 DFQATT and CDR2 SNEGSKA (reference sequence). The CDR3 loop spans 11 amino acids. Trimming stripped 6 bases from V and 4 bases from J, with 8 bases between. CDR3 nucleotides: TGCAGTGCCTCGATCCCAGATACGCAGTATTTT. Its translation is CSASIPDTQYF.

J is TRBJ1-6 and V is TRBV5-5; tentative D call: TRBD1 (5 bases). Germline values: CDR1 SGHKS, CDR2 YYEKEE (reference sequence). This CDR3 has 14 amino acids. Trimming left V 6 bases short and J 7 bases short, with 14 bases between. CDR3 in amino acids: CASKGARENSPLHF. DNA for the CDR3: TGTGCCAGCAAAGGGGCCAGGGAAAATTCACCCCTCCACTTT.

This clone came up once. The chain joins TRBV28 to TRBJ1-3; tentative D call: TRBD1 (6 bases). CDR1 MDHEN and CDR2 SYDVKM come from the germline V gene. The CDR3 extends over 13 amino acids. Trimming removed 10 bases from V and 0 bases from J, with 10 bases in between. The CDR3 nucleotides are TGTGCCATCGCGGACAGCTCTGGAAACACCATATATTTT. Translating gives CAIADSSGNTIYF.

As concerns this clone: The junction departs from germline at one end; a sequencing error may be responsible. The V call is TRBV7-7, the J call TRBJ2-1; D uncertain. The CDR3 contains 13 residues. CDR1 SSHAT and CDR2 FNYEAQ come from the germline V gene (reference sequence). For the CDR3, the DNA is TGTGCTAGCAGCTTAGTTCCGGGCTATGAGCAGTTCTTC. It is translated as CASSLVPGYEQFF.

The count of this clone is one. J is TRBJ1-2 and V is TRBV29-1; D unresolved. Trimming took off 7 bases at V and 2 bases at J, with 17 bases between the two ends. This CDR3 has 14 amino acids. Germline assignment: CDR1 SQVTM and CDR2 ANQGSEA. Written as DNA, the CDR3 is TGCAGCGCCAGCGACGGAAGAGAAAACTATGGCTACACCTTC. Translated: CSASDGRENYGYTF.

The V call is TRBV6-5, the J call TRBJ1-2, with D possibly TRBD1 on 6 matching bases. The germline V gene has CDR1 MNHEY and CDR2 SVGAGI. The V end was cut by 5 bases, the J end by 7 bases, with 11 bases between. This CDR3 comprises 12 residues. CDR3 coding DNA: TGTGCCAGCAGTCCGGGACATGGTGGCTACACCTTC. Amino acids: CASSPGHGGYTF.

The chain carries TRBV19 and TRBJ1-2; 12 bases are shared with TRBD1. Germline lookup yields CDR1 LNHDA and CDR2 SQIVND (reference sequence). The V and J ends lost 5 bases and 0 bases, in that order; junction bases with no gene match: 7. The CDR3 has 17 amino acids. CDR3 sequence (DNA): TGTGCCAGTAGTGGCCGGGACAGGGGGCCTACTAACTATGGCTACACCTTC. Amino acids: CASSGRDRGPTNYGYTF.

The gene calls are TRBV2 and TRBJ1-5; D is uncertain. Germline CDR1 reads SNHLY; CDR2 reads FYNNEI. This CDR3 spans 16 amino acids. V dropped 5 bases and J dropped 3 bases, with 17 bases sitting between them. This chain's CDR3 is CASSLRVGRDNQPQHF. CDR3 nucleotides: TGTGCCAGCAGTCTAAGGGTTGGACGGGACAATCAGCCCCAGCATTTT.

As concerns this clone: This specimen includes other DNA sequences encoding the same CDR3. V is TRBV28 and J is TRBJ2-5; TRBD2 is a possible D gene (6 bases). Looked up from germline, CDR1 is MDHEN and CDR2 is SYDVKM. CDR3 length: 13 amino acids. V lost 2 bases, J lost 5 bases, and 9 bases lay in between. In DNA, the CDR3 is TGTGCCAGCAGTTTAGGAGGGAGGGAGACCCAGTACTTC. It is translated as CASSLGGRETQYF.

CDR3 sequence: CASSSRRGEETQYF. The CDR3, as DNA: TGTGCCAGCAGTTCCCGACGTGGAGAAGAGACCCAGTACTTC. The V gene is TRBV28, the J gene TRBJ2-5; D is unresolved. V dropped 4 bases and J dropped 3 bases, with 12 bases sitting between them. The CDR3 loop spans 14 amino acids. CDR1 and CDR2 from the germline V gene are MDHEN and SYDVKM.

V gene TRBV7-2 combines with J gene TRBJ1-1; perhaps TRBD1 as D (5 bases). Germline V gives CDR1 SGHTA, CDR2 FQGNSA. Trimming pared 5 bases from V and 1 base from J, leaving 8 bases between. CDR3 length: 13 amino acids. The CDR3 spells CASSRGANTEAFF. The CDR3 DNA sequence: TGTGCCAGCAGCAGGGGTGCGAACACTGAAGCTTTCTTT.

The chain uses TRBV11-2 and TRBJ1-1; D is unresolved. Trimming stripped 5 bases from V and 0 bases from J, with 13 bases between. Germline assignment: CDR1 SGHAT and CDR2 FQNNGV. The CDR3 spans 15 residues. This CDR3 is CASSRGDLLNTEAFF. For the CDR3, the DNA is TGTGCCAGCAGCCGGGGAGACCTGTTGAACACTGAAGCTTTCTTT.

The chain has TRBV15 and TRBJ2-2, with D perhaps matching TRBD1 (6 bases). The CDR3 has 14 residues. Per the germline V gene, CDR1 is LNHNV and CDR2 is YYDKDF (reference sequence). The V gene lost 6 bases and the J gene lost 6 bases, with 14 bases spanning the gap. CDR3 amino acids: CATRRGSNSGELFF. The DNA of the CDR3 is TGTGCCACCAGAAGGGGGTCCAATTCCGGGGAGCTGTTTTTT.

The V gene is TRBV7-6, the J gene TRBJ1-3, with 8 bases aligning to TRBD1. J gave up 0 bases and V 1 base, and 2 bases lay outside the gene matches. The CDR3 covers 16 residues. Per germline, CDR1 SGHVS and CDR2 FNYEAQ. The CDR3 DNA sequence: TGTGCCAGCAGCTTAGGGACAGGGTACTCTGGAAACACCATATATTTT. Its protein is CASSLGTGYSGNTIYF. The full variable domain, with the rest looked up from reference TRBV7-6 and TRBJ1-3, is GAGVSQSPRYKVTKRGQDVALRCDPISGHVSLYWYRQALGQGPEFLTYFNYEAQQDKSGLPNDRFSAERPEGSISTLTIQRTEQRDSAMYRCASSLGTGYSGNTIYFGEGSWLTVV.

The V and J genes are TRBV5-4 and TRBJ1-1; possible D gene TRBD1, 5 bases. Looked up from germline, CDR1 is SGHNT and CDR2 is YYREEE (reference sequence). The CDR3 extends over 13 amino acids. The germline V and J ends were trimmed by 4 bases and 3 bases, with 10 bases remaining between them. CDR3 DNA sequence: TGTGCCAGCAGCCGCGGGGCGGACACTGAAGCTTTCTTT. Amino acids: CASSRGADTEAFF.

V gene TRBV27 combines with J gene TRBJ1-5, with 7 bases matching TRBD1. Trimming removed 5 bases from V and 2 bases from J; junction bases left unmatched: 9. This CDR3 has 16 amino acids. Germline CDR1 is MNHEY and CDR2 is SMNVEV (reference sequence). As DNA, the CDR3 is TGTGCCAGCAGTAAGAGCCTAGGGGGCGGCAATCAGCCCCAGCATTTT. Translating it yields CASSKSLGGGNQPQHF.

For the CDR3, the DNA is TGTGCCAGCAGCTTGGCAGTCGGGAGGGCCACAGATACGCAGTATTTT. This gives the protein CASSLAVGRATDTQYF. The V call is TRBV5-4, the J call TRBJ2-3; 8 positions agree with TRBD2. This CDR3 region has 16 residues. Trimming removed 0 bases from V and 2 bases from J; junction bases left unmatched: 5. Germline loops: CDR1 SGHNT, CDR2 YYREEE (reference sequence).

The V gene is TRBV3-1 (or the pseudogene TRBV3-2), the J gene TRBJ2-2; no clear D. In germline, CDR1 is LGHDT, CDR2 YNNKEL (reference sequence). This CDR3 is 13 amino acids long. With 0 bases removed from V and 7 bases from J, the gap between germline ends came to 6 bases. CDR3 region: CASSQDHLGELFF. CDR3 coding DNA: TGTGCCAGCAGCCAAGATCATCTCGGGGAGCTGTTTTTT.

This rearrangement joins TRBV29-1 to TRBJ2-7; 9 bases are shared with TRBD2. Germline values: CDR1 SQVTM, CDR2 ANQGSEA. This CDR3 contains 15 residues. With 6 bases clipped from V and 4 bases from J, the junction kept 13 bases outside the gene matches. CDR3 in amino acids: CSVMERGDYFYEQYF. The CDR3 region has the DNA TGCAGCGTAATGGAGCGGGGGGACTACTTTTACGAGCAGTACTTC.

The table lists this clone with a few counts. This sequence joins TRBV7-6 and TRBJ2-7, with no clear D. CDR1 SGHVS and CDR2 FNYEAQ come from the germline V gene. Trimming removed 5 bases from V and 2 bases from J, with 10 bases in between. The length of the CDR3 is 13 residues. For the CDR3, the DNA is TGTGCCAGCAGCCCAGGTGTAGCCTACGAGCAGTACTTC. Its translation is CASSPGVAYEQYF.

The rearrangement uses TRBV4-1 and TRBJ1-4; 8 positions agree with TRBD1. V shed 4 bases, J shed 8 bases, and the junction held 9 bases outside the gene matches. Germline V lookup: CDR1 MGHRA, CDR2 YSYEKL. This CDR3 has 15 amino acids. In nucleotides, the CDR3 is TGCGCCAGCAGCCCCGACAGGGGCCGAGGGGAAAAACTGTTTTTT. As protein: CASSPDRGRGEKLFF.

The CDR3 protein is CASSAWGGGDTDTQYF. In DNA, the CDR3 is TGTGCCAGCAGTGCATGGGGAGGGGGGGACACAGATACGCAGTATTTT. V is TRBV2 and J is TRBJ2-3; D possibly corresponds to TRBD2 (7 bases). This CDR3 is 16 amino acids long. The germline V gene encodes CDR1 SNHLY and CDR2 FYNNEI. Trimming took off 4 bases at V and 2 bases at J, with 16 bases between the two ends. The entire variable domain, with the rest obtained from reference TRBV2 and TRBJ2-3, is as follows: EPEVTQTPSHQVTQMGQEVILRCVPISNHLYFYWYRQILGQKVEFLVSFYNNEISEKSEIFDDQFSVERPDGSNFTLKIRSTKLEDSAMYFCASSAWGGGDTDTQYFGPGTRLTVL.

The chain links TRBV28 to TRBJ1-5; D might be TRBD1 (6 bases). The germline gives CDR1 MDHEN, CDR2 SYDVKM. V lost 3 bases, J lost 1 base, and 10 bases lay in between. The CDR3 runs 15 residues. In DNA, the CDR3 is TGTGCCAGCAGTTTGGCAGGGGTGAGCAATCAGCCCCAGCATTTT. Protein product: CASSLAGVSNQPQHF.

The V gene is TRBV5-6, the J gene TRBJ1-1; D is possibly TRBD1 (6 bases). Germline V gene sequence: CDR1 SGHDT, CDR2 YYEEEE. Trimming cost V 1 base and J 8 bases, with 12 bases left between them. The CDR3 extends over 13 amino acids. CDR3 protein: CASSLLQGSEAFF. CDR3 DNA sequence: TGTGCCAGCAGCTTGTTACAGGGATCCGAAGCTTTCTTT. The whole variable domain, remainder taken from reference TRBV5-6 and TRBJ1-1, is DAGVTQSPTHLIKTRGQQVTLRCSPKSGHDTVSWYQQALGQGPQFIFQYYEEEERQRGNFPDRFSGHQFPNYSSELNVNALLLGDSALYLCASSLLQGSEAFFGQGTRLTVV.

The rearrangement uses TRBV6-5 and TRBJ1-1; TRBD1 aligns across 10 bases. Germline CDR1 and CDR2: MNHEY and SVGAGI. The CDR3 consists of 15 residues. V lost 4 bases, J lost 1 base, and 3 bases stayed unmatched. The chain's CDR3 is CASSFGTGANTEAFF. CDR3 bases: TGTGCCAGCAGTTTCGGGACAGGGGCGAACACTGAAGCTTTCTTT.

The table lists this clone with a few counts. The chain carries TRBV19 and TRBJ1-5; D unclear. This CDR3 contains 13 residues. Germline assignment: CDR1 LNHDA and CDR2 SQIVND (reference sequence). The ends were cut back, 1 base at V and 5 bases at J, with 6 bases in the middle. The CDR3 protein is CASSIATHQPQHF. The CDR3 coding sequence is TGTGCCAGTAGTATAGCCACTCATCAGCCCCAGCATTTT.

In this sample, this clone turned up once. The CDR3 loop reads CAILGQGKYEQYF. As DNA, the CDR3 is TGTGCCATCCTCGGACAGGGAAAATACGAGCAGTACTTC. This chain uses TRBV10-3 with TRBJ2-7; 8 bases match TRBD1. CDR3 length: 13 residues. In germline, CDR1 is ENHRY, CDR2 SYGVKD. The trim removed 8 bases at V and 4 bases at J, leaving 7 bases unmatched.